Presented here are 26 T cell receptor beta chains from one specimen sequenced in a study of blood T cell repertoires in COVID-19. Measured with immunoSEQ multiplex PCR; TCRdb has only the in-frame clones, and not every one. The data show around 200,000 clones, with around four fifths seen just once and less than 20% held by the top ten. Input material: peripheral blood. Every receptor here comes from a woman older than 75 with active or convalescent COVID-19.

The chain employs TRBV4-3 and TRBJ2-7; D might be TRBD2 (6 bases). Germline loops: CDR1 LGHNA, CDR2 YSLEER. The V end was cut by 0 bases, the J end by 1 base, with 13 bases between. The CDR3 sequence is 16 residues long. Here the CDR3 reads CASSQDLISGSYEQYF. As DNA, the CDR3 is TGCGCCAGCAGCCAAGATCTGATAAGCGGGTCCTACGAGCAGTACTTC.

Notes on this clone: Additional DNA sequences in this sample encode the identical CDR3. The rearrangement joins TRBV30 to TRBJ2-7; D might be TRBD1 (5 bases). Germline CDR1 reads GTSNPN; CDR2 reads SVGIG (reference sequence). The length of the CDR3 is 11 residues. Deletions cut 1 base from V and 4 bases from J, with 5 bases between. For the CDR3, the DNA is TGTGCCTGGAGTGGGACATACGAGCAGTACTTC. Residues: CAWSGTYEQYF.

V is TRBV7-9 and J is TRBJ2-3; perhaps TRBD1 as D (6 bases). There are 15 residues in the CDR3. Looked up from germline, CDR1 is SEHNR and CDR2 is FQNEAQ (reference sequence). V was cut by 3 bases and J by 3 bases, with 13 bases left in between. CDR3 residues: CASSFAGASTDTQYF. Written as DNA, the CDR3 is TGTGCCAGCAGCTTCGCAGGGGCTTCGACAGATACGCAGTATTTT.

The V gene is TRBV27, the J gene TRBJ2-7; 9 nucleotides line up with TRBD2. Germline values: CDR1 MNHEY, CDR2 SMNVEV (reference sequence). V trimming: 5 bases; J trimming: 3 bases; junction bases outside the gene matches: 8. The CDR3 has 15 amino acids. The CDR3 region has the DNA TGTGCCAGCAGTGTATTGGGACTAGCCAACTACGAGCAGTACTTC. Its protein is CASSVLGLANYEQYF.

The V and J genes are TRBV13 and TRBJ2-3; TRBD2 matches at 9 bases. The ends lost 6 bases at V and 4 bases at J; junction bases unmatched: 11. Germline values: CDR1 PRHDT, CDR2 FYEKMQ (reference sequence). This CDR3 comprises 16 residues. The DNA of the CDR3 is TGTGCCAGCAGTCGTCTGCGGGGGGGCGGTGCAGATACGCAGTATTTT. Its translation: CASSRLRGGGADTQYF.

The chain couples TRBV18 to TRBJ2-3; 8 positions agree with TRBD1. CDR3 size: 17 residues. Germline-derived CDR1 and CDR2 are KGHSH and LQKENI. With 3 bases clipped from V and 6 bases from J, the junction kept 14 bases outside the gene matches. CDR3 sequence: CASSPTTRDRLWDTQYF. CDR3 bases: TGTGCCAGCTCACCTACAACCAGGGACAGGTTGTGGGATACGCAGTATTTT.

This clone has a single count. The chain carries TRBV4-2 and TRBJ2-6; D is possibly TRBD1 (5 bases). The V end lost 7 bases, the J end lost 0 bases, and 10 bases lay between the germline ends. The CDR3 spans 15 residues. Germline V lookup: CDR1 LGHNA, CDR2 YNFKEQ. The CDR3 loop reads CASTPGNSGANVLTF. CDR3 coding DNA: TGTGCCAGCACCCCAGGGAACTCTGGGGCCAACGTCCTGACTTTC.

The V call is TRBV29-1, the J call TRBJ2-5, with a possible D match to TRBD1 (6 bases). V was cut by 4 bases and J by 5 bases, with 17 bases left in between. Germline values: CDR1 SQVTM, CDR2 ANQGSEA. The CDR3 spans 14 residues. CDR3 sequence (DNA): TGCAGCGTTGCGGGAACAGGGTCTGGGGAGACCCAGTACTTC. Its protein product is CSVAGTGSGETQYF.

The table lists this clone with a few counts. The chain links TRBV2 to TRBJ2-1, with a tentative D call TRBD2 (5 bases). Looked up from germline, CDR1 is SNHLY and CDR2 is FYNNEI. The CDR3 contains 12 residues. V lost 3 bases to trimming and J lost 13 bases, with 13 bases between them. CDR3 sequence: CASSERAPSQFF. The CDR3 nucleotides read TGTGCCAGCAGTGAGAGGGCCCCCAGTCAGTTCTTC. Together with reference TRBV2 and TRBJ2-1, the CDR3 gives the full variable domain: EPEVTQTPSHQVTQMGQEVILRCVPISNHLYFYWYRQILGQKVEFLVSFYNNEISEKSEIFDDQFSVERPDGSNFTLKIRSTKLEDSAMYFCASSERAPSQFFGPGTRLTVL.

V and J are TRBV11-2 and TRBJ1-2, with 9 bases aligning to TRBD1. Germline lookup yields CDR1 SGHAT and CDR2 FQNNGV. V gave up 3 bases and J gave up 1 base; unmatched junction bases: 9. The CDR3 sequence is 17 residues long. Here the CDR3 DNA reads TGTGCCAGCAGCTTCGCAACAGGGGGCGGATATAACTATGGCTACACCTTC. This codes for CASSFATGGGYNYGYTF.

This chain uses TRBV28 with TRBJ1-2; 9 nucleotides agree with TRBD1. The V and J ends lost 7 bases and 8 bases, in that order; junction bases with no gene match: 8. Germline V gives CDR1 MDHEN, CDR2 SYDVKM. CDR3 length: 13 amino acids. The CDR3 nucleotides read TGTGCCAGCACCAATACAGGGGGCGAAGGCTACACCTTC. Amino acid sequence: CASTNTGGEGYTF.

This clone was seen more than once but under ten times. The V call is TRBV25-1, the J call TRBJ2-3, with 13 positions matching TRBD2. The CDR3 is made up of 15 amino acids. Germline trimming cut 7 bases from V and 6 bases from J; bases unmatched to any gene: 7. Germline CDR1 MGHDK, CDR2 SYGVNS. The CDR3 reads CASTTSGRASDTQYF. In nucleotides, the CDR3 is TGTGCCAGCACCACTAGCGGGAGGGCCAGTGATACGCAGTATTTT.

This clone occurred once. The chain combines TRBV27 with TRBJ1-5; TRBD1 matches at 10 bases. The germline gives CDR1 MNHEY, CDR2 SMNVEV (reference sequence). This CDR3 is built from 15 residues. The trim removed 2 bases at V and 7 bases at J, leaving 5 bases unmatched. The CDR3 nucleotides read TGTGCCAGCAGTTTACAGACAGGGGGCAGCCAGCCCCAGCATTTT. This codes for CASSLQTGGSQPQHF.

This clone is a singleton in its sample. V gene TRBV10-3 combines with J gene TRBJ1-3, with a weak D call TRBD1 (5 bases). Trimming shortened V by 4 bases and J by 4 bases, and 11 bases separated the two germline ends. The CDR3 length is 14 residues. The germline V gene encodes CDR1 ENHRY and CDR2 SYGVKD. This CDR3 reads CAISVGGTGNTIYF. The DNA of the CDR3 is TGTGCCATCAGTGTTGGGGGGACGGGAAACACCATATATTTT.

The V call is TRBV7-9, the J call TRBJ1-6, with 8 bases fitting TRBD1. This CDR3 region has 16 residues. Losses at the gene ends were 5 bases for V and 8 bases for J; bases not matched to a gene: 11. Germline V CDR1 and CDR2: SEHNR, FQNEAQ (reference sequence). CDR3 sequence: CASSPQNGQGDSPLHF. The CDR3, as DNA: TGTGCCAGCAGCCCTCAAAACGGACAGGGAGATTCACCCCTCCACTTT. Full variable domain (rest looked up from reference TRBV7-9 and TRBJ1-6): DTGVSQNPRHKITKRGQNVTFRCDPISEHNRLYWYRQTLGQGPEFLTYFQNEAQLEKSRLLSDRFSAERPKGSFSTLEIQRTEQGDSAMYLCASSPQNGQGDSPLHFGNGTRLTVT.

A word on this clone: Other nucleotide sequences from this sample produce the same CDR3. The chain couples TRBV7-2 to TRBJ2-1, with D maybe TRBD1 (8 bases). The CDR3 runs 13 residues. V dropped 8 bases and J dropped 7 bases, with 15 bases sitting between them. The germline CDR1 and CDR2 sequences are SGHTA and FQGNSA. CDR3 sequence: CASSIQGGNEQFF. For the CDR3, the DNA is TGTGCCAGCTCCATACAGGGGGGGAATGAGCAGTTCTTC.

V is TRBV4-1 and J is TRBJ2-4; TRBD1 matches 8 bases. After removal of 4 bases from V and 3 bases from J, the junction contained 11 bases not matched to a gene. The germline V gene encodes CDR1 MGHRA and CDR2 YSYEKL. This CDR3 contains 17 residues. In DNA form, the CDR3 reads TGCGCCAGCAGCCCCCGGAAGACAGGGGTCGGCAAAAACATTCAGTACTTC. Its protein product is CASSPRKTGVGKNIQYF.

The rearrangement links TRBV11-3 to TRBJ2-1; tentative D call: TRBD2 (5 bases). Trimming left V 3 bases short and J 4 bases short, with 16 bases between. This CDR3 has 16 amino acids. Per the germline V gene, CDR1 is SGHNT and CDR2 is YENEEA. DNA of the CDR3: TGTGCCAGCAGCTTGCGGGCGGGCCTCCTTTACAATGAGCAGTTCTTC. Protein: CASSLRAGLLYNEQFF.

The chain has TRBV7-2 and TRBJ1-6, with D unresolved. Trimming shortened V by 4 bases and J by 4 bases, and 11 bases separated the two germline ends. CDR3 length equals 15 residues. Germline V CDR1 and CDR2: SGHTA, FQGNSA. The CDR3 DNA reads TGTGCCAGCAGCTCCCCGGTGAGGTATAATTCACCCCTCCACTTT. It translates to CASSSPVRYNSPLHF.

The sample holds one count of this clone. The V gene is TRBV28, the J gene TRBJ2-2; TRBD1 matches at 7 bases. Trimming took 6 bases from V and 7 from J; bases not matched to a gene: 11. The CDR3 covers 15 residues. CDR1 MDHEN and CDR2 SYDVKM come from the germline V gene. Written as DNA, the CDR3 is TGTGCCAGCAGCCTAAACAGGGGTCGGAGCGGGGAGCTGTTTTTT. Its translation: CASSLNRGRSGELFF.

Comment on this clone: This CDR3 is also generated by other DNA sequences in the sample. J is TRBJ1-1 and V is TRBV5-1; 8 nucleotides line up with TRBD1. Trimming at V came to 2 bases and at J to 1 base, leaving 1 base not matched to a gene. Per germline, CDR1 SGHRS and CDR2 YFSETQ. The CDR3 is made up of 14 amino acids. In DNA form, the CDR3 reads TGCGCCAGCAGCTTACAGGGGGGGAACACTGAAGCTTTCTTT. This codes for CASSLQGGNTEAFF.

This chain uses TRBV12-3 or TRBV12-4 with TRBJ2-5, with TRBD2 matching 7 bases. Trimming took 8 bases from V and 5 from J; bases not matched to a gene: 8. The CDR3 has 13 amino acids. The DNA for the CDR3 is TGTGCCAGCTCCACCCTGGGGGGGGAGACCCAGTACTTC. It codes for CASSTLGGETQYF.

With regard to this clone: The junction differs from germline at one of its ends, possibly a read error. The rearrangement links TRBV28 to TRBJ1-5; the D is unclear. CDR3 length: 13 amino acids. The germline gives CDR1 MDHEN, CDR2 SYDVKM. For the CDR3, the DNA is TGTGACAGCACCCTAGCCAGGAATCAGCCCCAGCATTTT. This translates into CDSTLARNQPQHF.

This chain uses TRBV5-1 with TRBJ2-3; TRBD1 matches at 7 bases. In germline, CDR1 is SGHRS, CDR2 YFSETQ. There are 18 residues in the CDR3. V dropped 3 bases and J dropped 0; count of bases not matched to a gene: 13. The CDR3 sequence is CASSSQGPLSSSTDTQYF. The CDR3 nucleotides are TGCGCCAGCAGCTCACAGGGGCCCCTTTCCTCTAGCACAGATACGCAGTATTTT.

A word on this clone: Other DNA sequences in this sample translate to the same CDR3. The chain is built from TRBV7-8 and TRBJ2-3, with D possibly called TRBD1 or TRBD2 (5 bases each). Germline CDR1 SGHVS, CDR2 FQNEAQ. The CDR3 totals 13 residues. The ends were cut back, 5 bases at V and 2 bases at J, with 8 bases in the middle. CDR3 loop: CASSRGPTDTQYF. As DNA, the CDR3 is TGTGCCAGCAGCCGGGGCCCCACAGATACGCAGTATTTT. Drawing the rest from reference TRBV7-8 and TRBJ2-3, the complete variable domain is GAGVSQSPRYKVAKRGQDVALRCDPISGHVSLFWYQQALGQGPEFLTYFQNEAQLDKSGLPSDRFFAERPEGSVSTLKIQRTQQEDSAVYLCASSRGPTDTQYFGPGTRLTVL.

This chain links TRBV11-3 with TRBJ2-7; TRBD1 matches 10 bases. Germline lookup yields CDR1 SGHNT and CDR2 YENEEA. The CDR3 runs to 18 residues. With V trimmed by 4 bases and J by 3 bases, 15 bases remained unmatched. The CDR3: CASSSRRSDRGRFYEQYF. CDR3 bases: TGTGCCAGCAGCTCCCGACGTTCAGACAGGGGGCGTTTCTACGAGCAGTACTTC.